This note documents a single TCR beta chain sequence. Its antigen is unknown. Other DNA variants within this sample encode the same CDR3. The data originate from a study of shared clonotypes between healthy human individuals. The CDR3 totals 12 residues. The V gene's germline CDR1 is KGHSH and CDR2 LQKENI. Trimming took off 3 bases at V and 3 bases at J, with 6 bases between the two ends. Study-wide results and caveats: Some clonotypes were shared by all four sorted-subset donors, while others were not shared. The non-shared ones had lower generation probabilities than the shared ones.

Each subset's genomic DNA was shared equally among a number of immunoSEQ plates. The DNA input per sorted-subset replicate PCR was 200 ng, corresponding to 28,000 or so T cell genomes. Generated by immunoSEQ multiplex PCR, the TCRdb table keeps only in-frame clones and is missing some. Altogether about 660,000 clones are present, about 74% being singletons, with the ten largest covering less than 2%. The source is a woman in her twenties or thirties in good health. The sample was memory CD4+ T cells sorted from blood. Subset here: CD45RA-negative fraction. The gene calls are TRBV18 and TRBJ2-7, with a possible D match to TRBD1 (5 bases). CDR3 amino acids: CASSPGHYEQYF. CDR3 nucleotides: TGTGCCAGCTCACCCGGACACTACGAGCAGTACTTC.